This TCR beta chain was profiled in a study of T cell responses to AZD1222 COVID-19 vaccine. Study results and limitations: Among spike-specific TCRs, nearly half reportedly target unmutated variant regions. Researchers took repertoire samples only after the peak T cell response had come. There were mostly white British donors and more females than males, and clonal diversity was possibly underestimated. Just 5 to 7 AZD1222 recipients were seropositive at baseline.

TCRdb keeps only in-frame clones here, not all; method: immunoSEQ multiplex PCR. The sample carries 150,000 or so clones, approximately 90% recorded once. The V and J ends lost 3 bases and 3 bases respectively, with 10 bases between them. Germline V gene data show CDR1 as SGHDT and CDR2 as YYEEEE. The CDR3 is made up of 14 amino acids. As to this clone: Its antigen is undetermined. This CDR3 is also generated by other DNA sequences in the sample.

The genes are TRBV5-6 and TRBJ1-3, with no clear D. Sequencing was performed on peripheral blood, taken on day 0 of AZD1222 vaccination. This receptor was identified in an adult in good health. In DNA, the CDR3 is TGTGCCAGCAGCTGGGAGGGTTATGGAAACACCATATATTTT. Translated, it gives CASSWEGYGNTIYF.